This passage covers 20 T cell receptor beta chains from one sample sequenced in a study of blood T cell repertoires in COVID-19. TCRdb's table, derived via immunoSEQ multiplex PCR, lists solely in-frame clones and lacks some. The repertoire consists of approximately 280,000 clones, with roughly 90% occurring once and the leading ten covering approximately 1.8%. Input material: PBMCs or T cells enriched from blood (not recorded which). All receptors come from a woman aged 55 to 70 who had recovered from COVID-19.

The CDR3 nucleotides read TGTGTAACCAAACATCGACAGGGGCGAGCTTTCTTT. This encodes CVTKHRQGRAFF. The genes are TRBV19 and TRBJ1-1; 8 bases fit TRBD1. The CDR3 loop spans 12 amino acids. Germline loops: CDR1 LNHDA, CDR2 SQIVND (reference sequence).

The J gene is TRBJ2-7, the V gene TRBV5-8; tentative D call: TRBD1 (6 bases). The CDR3 length is 15 residues. Germline CDR1 SGHTS, CDR2 YDEGEE. V shed 2 bases and J shed 3 bases, with 15 bases lying between them. In DNA form, the CDR3 reads TGTGCCAGCAGCTTACATCAGGGGCCCTTCTACGAGCAGTACTTC. Residues: CASSLHQGPFYEQYF.

This chain uses TRBV9 with TRBJ2-1; 11 bases match TRBD2. The CDR3 spans 15 residues. Germline-derived CDR1 and CDR2 are SGDLS and YYNGEE. Losses at the gene ends were 0 bases for V and 8 bases for J; bases not matched to a gene: 4. The CDR3 sequence: CASSVVSSGGHEQFF. The DNA for the CDR3 is TGTGCCAGCAGCGTAGTCTCTAGCGGGGGGCATGAGCAGTTCTTC.

This clone appeared a single time. V is TRBV4-2 and J is TRBJ2-2; D remains ambiguous. The germline V gene has CDR1 LGHNA and CDR2 YNFKEQ. This CDR3 contains 14 residues. The ends were cut back, 0 bases at V and 5 bases at J, with 7 bases in the middle. CDR3 region: CASSQDSYTGELFF. CDR3 nucleotides: TGTGCCAGCAGCCAAGATTCTTATACCGGGGAGCTGTTTTTT.

The chain employs TRBV3-1 (or the pseudogene TRBV3-2) and TRBJ1-3; D might be TRBD1 (6 bases). The CDR3 contains 16 residues. The V gene lost 0 bases and the J gene lost 0 bases, with 9 bases spanning the gap. Germline V gene sequence: CDR1 LGHDT, CDR2 YNNKEL (reference sequence). CDR3 bases: TGTGCCAGCAGCCAAGATCCCAGGGGCTCTGGAAACACCATATATTTT. It is translated as CASSQDPRGSGNTIYF.

The V gene is TRBV5-4, the J gene TRBJ2-7, with D possibly matching TRBD1 (6 bases). The CDR3 loop spans 12 amino acids. V was shortened by 4 bases and J by 5 bases, with 10 bases between the two germline ends. The germline CDR1 and CDR2 sequences are SGHNT and YYREEE (reference sequence). CDR3 sequence reads: CASSVAGDEQYF. CDR3 nucleotide sequence: TGTGCCAGCAGCGTAGCAGGGGACGAGCAGTACTTC.

V usage is TRBV11-3 and J usage is TRBJ1-4; D unresolved. CDR3 length equals 15 residues. The V and J ends lost 2 bases and 0 bases respectively, with 7 bases between them. Germline loops: CDR1 SGHNT, CDR2 YENEEA. The DNA of the CDR3 is TGTGCCAGCAGCTTACCGGGTTCAACTAATGAAAAACTGTTTTTT. This encodes CASSLPGSTNEKLFF.

This chain links TRBV9 with TRBJ2-7; D possibly corresponds to TRBD2 (5 bases). Germline V gives CDR1 SGDLS, CDR2 YYNGEE. This CDR3 is 14 amino acids long. Trimming left V 0 bases short and J 2 bases short, with 9 bases between. CDR3 in amino acids: CASSVEGGPYEQYF. DNA of the CDR3: TGTGCCAGCAGCGTAGAGGGCGGGCCCTACGAGCAGTACTTC. Together with reference TRBV9 and TRBJ2-7, the CDR3 gives the full variable domain: DSGVTQTPKHLITATGQRVTLRCSPRSGDLSVYWYQQSLDQGLQFLIQYYNGEERAKGNILERFSAQQFPDLHSELNLSSLELGDSALYFCASSVEGGPYEQYFGPGTRLTVT.

The chain has TRBV7-2 and TRBJ1-6, with TRBD1 identical over 7 bases. The CDR3 is made up of 16 amino acids. Germline-derived CDR1 and CDR2 are SGHTA and FQGNSA. With 5 bases clipped from V and 10 bases from J, the junction kept 14 bases outside the gene matches. CDR3 residues: CASSQQGSGSGSPLHF. As DNA, the CDR3 is TGTGCCAGCAGCCAACAGGGGTCGGGGAGCGGCTCACCCCTCCACTTT.

The chain is built from TRBV7-3 and TRBJ2-2; D is unresolved. Germline assignment: CDR1 SGHTA and CDR2 FQGTGA. Trimming pared 5 bases from V and 6 bases from J, leaving 13 bases between. The CDR3 totals 14 residues. The DNA of the CDR3 is TGTGCCAGCAGCCCCCACGGGTCGTCCGGGGAGCTGTTTTTT. Its protein product is CASSPHGSSGELFF.

The chain combines TRBV4-2 with TRBJ1-4, with TRBD1 as a possible D gene (6 bases). In germline, CDR1 is LGHNA, CDR2 YNFKEQ. The CDR3 is 18 residues long. Trimming removed 3 bases from V and 0 bases from J, with 17 bases in between. Here the CDR3 reads CASSQGAGAIATNEKLFF. The DNA for the CDR3 is TGTGCCAGCAGCCAGGGGGCAGGGGCGATAGCAACTAATGAAAAACTGTTTTTT.

The rearrangement joins TRBV15 to TRBJ1-4, with 7 bases identical to TRBD1. The J segment lost 8 bases and the V segment lost 0 bases, leaving 6 bases of the junction unmatched. This CDR3 has 15 residues. Germline V lookup: CDR1 LNHNV, CDR2 YYDKDF (reference sequence). This chain's CDR3 is CATSRDYSGGEKLFF. The CDR3 nucleotides are TGTGCCACCAGCAGAGATTATTCAGGGGGAGAAAAACTGTTTTTT.

The rearrangement links TRBV30 to TRBJ1-6; 7 bases map to TRBD1. The CDR3 extends over 13 amino acids. The V gene's germline CDR1 is GTSNPN and CDR2 SVGIG (reference sequence). V dropped 3 bases and J dropped 13; count of bases not matched to a gene: 9. The DNA of the CDR3 is TGTGCCTGGAGAGCAGGGGGACATCCTCCCCTCCACTTT. The encoded protein is CAWRAGGHPPLHF.

The gene calls are TRBV6-5 and TRBJ1-3; 7 nucleotides line up with TRBD1. This CDR3 is 15 amino acids long. The V segment lost 2 bases and the J segment 8 bases; nucleotides outside the gene matches: 9. Germline loops: CDR1 MNHEY, CDR2 SVGAGI. The CDR3 sequence is CASSYTSDRADTIYF. The CDR3 region has the DNA TGTGCCAGCAGTTACACCTCTGACAGGGCTGACACCATATATTTT.

The chain employs TRBV5-1 and TRBJ1-2; D not resolved. From germline, CDR1 is SGHRS and CDR2 YFSETQ. V lost 0 bases and J 7 bases, leaving 7 bases between the germline ends. The CDR3 runs 12 residues. CDR3 DNA: TGCGCCAGCAGCTTGGGTTCCAGTGGCTACACCTTC. Translation gives CASSLGSSGYTF.

This clone occurred once. This rearrangement joins TRBV27 to TRBJ1-4; D not certain. CDR1 and CDR2 (germline): MNHEY, SMNVEV (reference sequence). The germline V and J ends were trimmed by 3 bases and 1 base, with 3 bases remaining between them. This CDR3 comprises 13 residues. The CDR3: CASSFQTNEKLFF. Here the CDR3 DNA reads TGTGCCAGCAGTTTCCAAACTAATGAAAAACTGTTTTTT.

This chain connects TRBV10-3 to TRBJ1-4, with a tentative D call TRBD1 (5 bases). CDR3 length: 16 residues. V lost 2 bases, J lost 2 bases, and 12 bases lay in between. CDR1 is ENHRY, CDR2 SYGVKD, per germline. The CDR3 nucleotides read TGTGCCATCAGTGAGCTGAAGGACACCACTAATGAAAAACTGTTTTTT. Amino acids: CAISELKDTTNEKLFF.

The chain couples TRBV6-5 to TRBJ2-1; 10 nucleotides line up with TRBD1. The CDR3 extends over 13 amino acids. With V trimmed by 6 bases and J by 8 bases, 4 bases remained unmatched. Germline V CDR1 and CDR2: MNHEY, SVGAGI. The CDR3 region has the DNA TGTGCCAGCAGGCTGACAGGGGGCGATGAGCAGTTCTTC. This translates into CASRLTGGDEQFF.

The V and J genes are TRBV2 and TRBJ1-2; the D gene is possibly TRBD1 (6 bases). Trimming shortened V by 6 bases and J by 8 bases, and 16 bases separated the two germline ends. Germline CDR1 is SNHLY and CDR2 is FYNNEI. CDR3 length equals 13 residues. This CDR3 is CASREQGNLGYTF. The CDR3 nucleotides read TGTGCCAGCAGAGAACAGGGAAATTTGGGCTACACCTTC.

The chain carries TRBV2 and TRBJ1-3; weak D call: TRBD1 (6 bases). V was trimmed by 6 bases and J by 0 bases, leaving 9 bases between them. Per germline, CDR1 SNHLY and CDR2 FYNNEI. The CDR3 has 14 amino acids. This CDR3 reads CASRGGHSGNTIYF. The CDR3 DNA reads TGTGCCAGCAGGGGGGGGCACTCTGGAAACACCATATATTTT.